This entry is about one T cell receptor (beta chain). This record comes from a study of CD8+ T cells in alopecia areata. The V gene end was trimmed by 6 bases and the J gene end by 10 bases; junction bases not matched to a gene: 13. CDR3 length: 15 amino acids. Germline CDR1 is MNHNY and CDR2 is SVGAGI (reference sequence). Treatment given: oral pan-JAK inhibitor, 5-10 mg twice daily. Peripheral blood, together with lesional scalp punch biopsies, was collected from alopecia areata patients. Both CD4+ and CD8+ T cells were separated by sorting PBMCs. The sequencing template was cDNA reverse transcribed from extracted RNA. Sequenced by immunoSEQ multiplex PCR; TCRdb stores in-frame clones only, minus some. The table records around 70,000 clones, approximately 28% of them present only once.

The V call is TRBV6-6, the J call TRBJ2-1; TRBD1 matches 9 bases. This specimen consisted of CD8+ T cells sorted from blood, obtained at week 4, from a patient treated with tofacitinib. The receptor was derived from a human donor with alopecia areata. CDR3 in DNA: TGTGCCAGCAGCTCTCAGGACAGGGGATTAGGGGAGCAGTTCTTC. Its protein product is CASSSQDRGLGEQFF.